A selection of T cell receptor beta chains follows, all from one sample in a study of yellow fever vaccine responses in identical twins. From the RT-PCR reads, TCRdb called clonotypes with MiXCR, one entry per CDR3 protein. Among 690 or so distinct CDR3 sequences listed, 82% were seen once. The sample consisted of T cells from blood (PBMCs), unsorted or a sorted subset (not recorded which), taken before or after yellow fever vaccination (not recorded which). The receptors come from a woman aged 18-29 years who received the yellow fever vaccine. The CDR3 runs from the conserved cysteine through the conserved F or W. Fields, in order: V gene, CDR3 length, D gene, clone size, J gene, CDR3 DNA, CDR3 protein. The D gene is left open where the match is weak. Clone size, where shown, is once, few, many, or a class for clones that have expanded.

TRBV5-1	15	-	-	TRBJ2-3	TGCGCCAGCAGCTTGGCTCTTAGCGGAACAGATACGCAGTATTTT	CASSLALSGTDTQYF
TRBV3-1	11	-	-	TRBJ2-7	TGTGCCAGCAGACAAGACTACGAGCAGTACTTC	CASRQDYEQYF
TRBV2	13	-	few	TRBJ1-2	TGTGCCAGCAGTGAACTGGAGGACTATGGCTACACCTTC	CASSELEDYGYTF
TRBV19	16	-	-	TRBJ2-1	TGTGCCAGTAGTATTTTAGCCAGAAGCTCCTACAATGAGCAGTTCTTC	CASSILARSSYNEQFF
TRBV23-1	17	TRBD1	-	TRBJ1-1	TGCGCCAGCAGTCAATCGAACAGGGGCGTCCCCTGCACTGAAGCTTTCTTT	CASSQSNRGVPCTEAFF
TRBV10-3	14	-	-	TRBJ2-7	TGTGCCATCAGTCGAGACATCAGGGGTCTCGAGCAGTACTTC	CAISRDIRGLEQYF
TRBV10-3	15	-	-	TRBJ1-1	TGTGCCATCAAGAGGGGGGGCACTATGAACACTGAAGCTTTCTTT	CAIKRGGTMNTEAFF
TRBV28	15	-	-	TRBJ2-7	TGTGCCAGCAGTTTATGGTCGGTTACCTTGTACGAGCAGTACTTC	CASSLWSVTLYEQYF
TRBV7-6	14	TRBD1	few	TRBJ1-1	TGTGCCAGCAGCATTAACAGGGGAGCCACTGAAGCTTTCTTT	CASSINRGATEAFF
TRBV10-3	17	TRBD1	few	TRBJ1-2	TGTGCCATCAGTGAGTCTGGGACAGGGGGCGTTCGAAATGGCTACACCTTC	CAISESGTGGVRNGYTF
TRBV29-1	17	-	-	TRBJ2-4	TGCAGCGTTGCGAAGGGTGGACAGCCGGGAACCAAAAACATTCAGTACTTC	CSVAKGGQPGTKNIQYF
TRBV6-5	15	-	once	TRBJ2-1	TGTGCCAGCAGTTATGGGACTCACTCCTACAATGAGCAGTTCTTC	CASSYGTHSYNEQFF
TRBV10-3	14	-	-	TRBJ1-2	TGTGCCATCAGTGAGTCGGGAACTCCCTATGGCTACACCTTC	CAISESGTPYGYTF
TRBV7-2	15	TRBD2	-	TRBJ2-7	TGTGCCAGCAGCTTCGCTAGCGGAGCCACCTACGAGCAGTACTTC	CASSFASGATYEQYF
TRBV3-1	16	TRBD2	-	TRBJ2-1	TGTGCCAGCAGCCCGAGACTAGCGGGAGTAGACAATGAGCAGTTCTTC	CASSPRLAGVDNEQFF
TRBV11-2	12	-	-	TRBJ2-3	TGTGCCAGCGGTATGAACACAGATACGCAGTATTTT	CASGMNTDTQYF
TRBV4-1	15	TRBD1	-	TRBJ1-5	TGCGCCAGCAGCCCCCAGGGGGGGAAGGGTCAGCCCCAGCATTTT	CASSPQGGKGQPQHF
TRBV12-3/TRBV12-4	16	TRBD2	-	TRBJ2-3	TGTGCCAGCAGTCCCGGACTAGCGGGGGACACAGATACGCAGTATTTT	CASSPGLAGDTDTQYF
TRBV10-1	14	TRBD2	-	TRBJ2-3	TGCGCCAGCAGTGTGGCTAGCGGAACAGATACGCAGTATTTT	CASSVASGTDTQYF
TRBV11-1	14	-	-	TRBJ2-1	TGTGCCAGCAGCTTAGTCGTACAGGGCTATGAGCAGTTCTTC	CASSLVVQGYEQFF
TRBV11-3	14	-	-	TRBJ2-3	TGTGCCAGCAGCTTAGGAACAGGGACGGATACGCAGTATTTT	CASSLGTGTDTQYF
TRBV4-1	15	-	-	TRBJ1-5	TGCGCCAGCAGCCAAGAGGTGGCCTCAAATCAGCCCCAGCATTTT	CASSQEVASNQPQHF
TRBV19	15	TRBD1	-	TRBJ1-5	TGTGCCAGTAGTAGGGCAGGGGGTTTAGATCAGCCCCAGCATTTT	CASSRAGGLDQPQHF
TRBV5-4	14	-	-	TRBJ1-1	TGTGCCAGCAGCTTGAGACCGATGAACACTGAAGCTTTCTTT	CASSLRPMNTEAFF
TRBV10-1	13	-	few	TRBJ1-5	TGCGCCAGCAGTGCCTCCCTGGCCGAGCCCCAGCATTTT	CASSASLAEPQHF
TRBV6-1	15	TRBD1	-	TRBJ1-1	TGTGCCAGCAGCATACAGGGGGCTGAGAACACTGAAGCTTTCTTT	CASSIQGAENTEAFF
TRBV7-3	14	-	-	TRBJ2-2	TGTGCCAGCAGCTTATACAGTACCACCGGGGAGCTGTTTTTT	CASSLYSTTGELFF
TRBV11-2	12	-	-	TRBJ2-1	TGTGCCAGCAGCTTATCCGACCGAAAGCAGTTCTTC	CASSLSDRKQFF